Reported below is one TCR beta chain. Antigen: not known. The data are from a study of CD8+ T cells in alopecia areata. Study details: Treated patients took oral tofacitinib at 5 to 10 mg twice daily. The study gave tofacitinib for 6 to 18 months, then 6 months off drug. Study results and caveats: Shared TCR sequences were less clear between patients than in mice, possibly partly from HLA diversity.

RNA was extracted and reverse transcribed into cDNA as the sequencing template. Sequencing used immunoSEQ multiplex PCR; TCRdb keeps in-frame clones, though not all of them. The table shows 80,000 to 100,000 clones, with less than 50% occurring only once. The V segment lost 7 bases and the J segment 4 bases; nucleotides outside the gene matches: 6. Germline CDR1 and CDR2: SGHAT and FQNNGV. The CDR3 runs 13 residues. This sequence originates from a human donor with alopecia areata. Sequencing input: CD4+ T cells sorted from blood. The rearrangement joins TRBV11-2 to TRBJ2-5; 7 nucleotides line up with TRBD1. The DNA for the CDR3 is TGTGCCAGCACCAGGGACAGAGGAGAGACCCAGTACTTC. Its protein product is CASTRDRGETQYF. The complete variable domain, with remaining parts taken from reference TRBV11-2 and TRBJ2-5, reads EAGVAQSPRYKIIEKRQSVAFWCNPISGHATLYWYQQILGQGPKLLIQFQNNGVVDDSQLPKDRFSAERLKGVDSTLKIQPAKLEDSAVYLCASTRDRGETQYFGPGTRLLVL.